A single sample gave rise to the 23 T cell receptor beta chains below, sequenced in a study of blood T cells in healthy people across ages. Primed by a sample-barcoded 5' primer and a J-beta primer mix, a second PCR proceeded for about 7 to 11 cycles. TCRdb called the 5' RACE reads again in MiXCR, with one record for every CDR3 protein. This sample has 1.6 million or so distinct CDR3 sequences, with 30% to 35% found just once. The sequencing sample was made of blood. These receptors came from a woman younger than 45 in good health.

The gene calls are TRBV4-1 and TRBJ1-2; D might be TRBD1 (5 bases). V lost 2 bases, J lost 10 bases, and 20 bases lay in between. Germline values: CDR1 MGHRA, CDR2 YSYEKL. The CDR3 has 15 residues. The CDR3 DNA sequence: TGCGCCAGCAGCCAACCGGCGGCAGGGCCCTCTGACTACACCTTC. Translating gives CASSQPAAGPSDYTF.

This clonotype has more than one count but fewer than ten. The rearrangement uses TRBV27 and TRBJ2-3, with TRBD2 identical over 7 bases. Germline V lookup: CDR1 MNHEY, CDR2 SMNVEV (reference sequence). The CDR3 covers 13 residues. V shed 6 bases and J 4 bases; nucleotides not matched to a gene: 4. The CDR3 is CASRTGGADTQYF. DNA for the CDR3: TGTGCCAGCAGGACGGGGGGTGCAGATACGCAGTATTTT.

The J gene is TRBJ1-2, the V gene TRBV12-3 or TRBV12-4; TRBD1 aligns across 7 bases. V gave up 6 bases and J gave up 5 bases; unmatched junction bases: 9. The CDR3 contains 14 residues. CDR3 bases: TGTGCCAGCAGAGGTCCCGGGACAGCGTATGGCTACACCTTC. Amino acids: CASRGPGTAYGYTF.

On this clonotype itself: Just one base apart from a much larger clone, this may be a read error. Since no conserved phenylalanine or tryptophan closes the CDR3, a read error is the likely cause. This chain links TRBV29-1 with TRBJ2-7, with 12 bases fitting TRBD1. The CDR3 has 13 residues. CDR1 and CDR2 (germline): SQVTM, ANQGSEA. V lost 7 bases and J lost 5; bases outside the gene matches: 6. The CDR3 reads CSASGQGADEQYY. CDR3 sequence (DNA): TGCAGCGCTTCGGGACAGGGGGCCGACGAGCAGTACTAC.

This clonotype was detected only a few times. The chain is built from TRBV15 and TRBJ2-7, with 7 bases fitting TRBD1. This CDR3 is built from 17 residues. The germline V gene has CDR1 LNHNV and CDR2 YYDKDF (reference sequence). V shed 5 bases and J 1 base; nucleotides not matched to a gene: 14. CDR3 region: CATSPIGVGTESYEQYF. CDR3 coding DNA: TGTGCCACCAGCCCGATCGGGGTCGGGACAGAGTCCTACGAGCAGTACTTC.

This clonotype was recorded a few times. This sequence joins TRBV9 and TRBJ2-1; possible D gene TRBD2, 6 bases. CDR3 size: 15 residues. Between the trimmed V and J ends, which lost 4 bases and 5 bases, there was a span of 16 bases. The germline gives CDR1 SGDLS, CDR2 YYNGEE. The CDR3 here is CASSPPGTRNNEQFF. CDR3 nucleotide sequence: TGTGCCAGCAGCCCTCCTGGGACTCGAAACAATGAGCAGTTCTTC.

This clonotype was recorded at least ten times. The gene calls are TRBV27 and TRBJ2-7, with TRBD2 matching over 9 bases. CDR3 length equals 15 residues. Germline CDR1 and CDR2: MNHEY and SMNVEV (reference sequence). J lost 5 bases, V lost 6 bases, and 11 bases had no gene match. As DNA, the CDR3 is TGTGCCAGCAGCCCCTTAGCGGGAGCTGTCGACGAGCAGTACTTC. Translation: CASSPLAGAVDEQYF.

In regard to this clonotype: Since no conserved phenylalanine or tryptophan closes the CDR3, a read error is the likely cause. The rearrangement links TRBV19 to TRBJ2-5; D not certain. Trimming removed 2 bases at V and 2 bases at J, with 9 bases between. This CDR3 spans 14 amino acids. The germline V gene has CDR1 LNHDA and CDR2 SQIVND (reference sequence). CDR3: CASSISPTQETQYS. As DNA, the CDR3 is TGTGCCAGTAGTATAAGCCCGACACAAGAGACCCAGTACTCC.

The CDR3 DNA is TGTGCCAGCAGCTTAGCTTCAGGGACAGGGGACTCACCCCTCCACTTT. Protein sequence: CASSLASGTGDSPLHF. The chain has TRBV7-9 and TRBJ1-6; TRBD1 agrees at 10 bases. CDR1 is SEHNR, CDR2 FQNEAQ, per germline (reference sequence). The CDR3 has 16 residues. The junction had 6 bases not matched to a gene; V was cut back by 0 bases and J by 10 bases.

The V and J genes are TRBV27 and TRBJ2-7; 7 bases line up with TRBD1. CDR3 size: 15 residues. The germline V gene has CDR1 MNHEY and CDR2 SMNVEV (reference sequence). V gave up 6 bases and J gave up 0 bases; unmatched junction bases: 8. The CDR3 is CASRRGQAASYEQYF. In DNA form, the CDR3 reads TGTGCCAGCAGACGAGGACAGGCTGCCTCCTACGAGCAGTACTTC.

This clonotype was picked up many times. The V and J genes are TRBV25-1 and TRBJ2-7, with D possibly matching TRBD1 (5 bases). Trimming took off 2 bases at V and 7 bases at J, with 27 bases between the two ends. This CDR3 spans 18 amino acids. Germline lookup yields CDR1 MGHDK and CDR2 SYGVNS. The CDR3 reads CASSEMYRNAIWKREQYF. The DNA of the CDR3 is TGTGCCAGCAGTGAAATGTACAGGAACGCCATCTGGAAACGGGAGCAGTACTTC.

A remark on this clonotype: The junction departs from germline at one end; a sequencing error may be responsible. The chain couples TRBV5-1 to TRBJ2-7, with 8 nucleotides matching TRBD1. The CDR3 is 14 residues long. CDR1 is SGHRS, CDR2 YFSETQ, per germline. The CDR3 spells CASSFAGGSDEQYF. The CDR3 nucleotides are TGCGCCAGCAGCTTCGCAGGGGGCTCCGACGAGCAGTACTTC.

CDR3 DNA sequence: TGCAGTGCTAGAGGATCGGGACAGGGAAGGTTTTCGGCCTACGAGCAGTACTTC. It encodes CSARGSGQGRFSAYEQYF. The V call is TRBV20-1, the J call TRBJ2-7, with 9 bases aligning to TRBD1. CDR1 and CDR2 (germline): DFQATT, SNEGSKA (reference sequence). CDR3 length equals 18 residues. V gave up 1 base and J gave up 2 bases; unmatched junction bases: 15.

J is TRBJ2-3 and V is TRBV11-1; TRBD2 aligns across 9 bases. The germline V gene has CDR1 SGHAT and CDR2 FQDESV (reference sequence). The CDR3 runs to 16 residues. V gave up 3 bases and J gave up 5 bases; unmatched junction bases: 9. The CDR3 protein is CASSLVAGVGIDTQYF. DNA for the CDR3: TGTGCCAGCAGCTTGGTAGCGGGAGTTGGTATAGATACGCAGTATTTT. Full variable domain (outside the CDR3, taken from reference TRBV11-1 and TRBJ2-3): EAEVAQSPRYKITEKSQAVAFWCDPISGHATLYWYRQILGQGPELLVQFQDESVVDDSQLPKDRFSAERLKGVDSTLKIQPAELGDSAMYLCASSLVAGVGIDTQYFGPGTRLTVL.

The chain recombines TRBV7-9 with TRBJ2-5; D is uncertain. Germline V gene data show CDR1 as SEHNR and CDR2 as FQNEAQ (reference sequence). V dropped 0 bases and J dropped 6 bases, with 8 bases sitting between them. CDR3 length: 13 amino acids. In nucleotides, the CDR3 is TGTGCCAGCAGCTTAGCTGTAAAGAAGACCCAGTACTTC. Protein sequence: CASSLAVKKTQYF.

The chain links TRBV28 to TRBJ1-2; D might be TRBD1 (6 bases). The ends were cut back, 4 bases at V and 8 bases at J, with 17 bases in the middle. This CDR3 is 14 amino acids long. Germline CDR1 reads MDHEN; CDR2 reads SYDVKM. CDR3 nucleotide sequence: TGTGCCAGCAGTTCACCAACAGGGATCGGCGGCTACACCTTC. It codes for CASSSPTGIGGYTF.

This clonotype was counted between two and nine times. The rearrangement links TRBV20-1 to TRBJ2-7; possibly TRBD1 for D (5 bases). V gave up 0 bases and J gave up 5 bases, with 14 bases separating them. Germline V gene sequence: CDR1 DFQATT, CDR2 SNEGSKA (reference sequence). This CDR3 region has 14 residues. CDR3 coding DNA: TGCAGTGCTAGAGATGGCAGGGTGTCCGACGAGCAGTACTTC. Translation gives CSARDGRVSDEQYF.

The V call is TRBV3-1, the J call TRBJ2-1; D is possibly TRBD1 or TRBD2 (5 bases each). Germline CDR1 reads LGHDT; CDR2 reads YNNKEL (reference sequence). V shed 6 bases and J shed 7 bases, with 22 bases lying between them. The CDR3 has 16 amino acids. The CDR3 is CASRTAARGTGNEQFF. The CDR3 coding sequence is TGTGCCAGCAGGACAGCTGCACGTGGGACGGGGAATGAGCAGTTCTTC.

The sample holds a few counts of this clonotype. The chain is built from TRBV27 and TRBJ1-2; D gene unclear. V was trimmed by 2 bases and J by 7 bases, leaving 11 bases between them. Per germline, CDR1 MNHEY and CDR2 SMNVEV (reference sequence). There are 13 residues in the CDR3. CDR3 sequence reads: CASSLEGSSGYTF. The CDR3, as DNA: TGTGCCAGCAGTTTAGAGGGTTCCTCTGGCTACACCTTC.

The rearrangement joins TRBV12-3 or TRBV12-4 to TRBJ2-3, with 9 bases lining up with TRBD2. Trimming cost V 5 bases and J 4 bases; bases outside gene matches: 13. CDR3 size: 17 residues. The CDR3, as DNA: TGTGCCAGCAGTCCAGGGACTAGCAGGGGGAACGCAGATACGCAGTATTTT. Its translation is CASSPGTSRGNADTQYF.

V and J are TRBV20-1 and TRBJ2-3; D gene ambiguous. The V gene's germline CDR1 is DFQATT and CDR2 SNEGSKA (reference sequence). Deletions cut 3 bases from V and 0 bases from J, with 10 bases between. CDR3 length: 14 residues. Here the CDR3 DNA reads TGCAGTGCTAGCGGGCCGAAAAGCACAGATACGCAGTATTTT. It encodes CSASGPKSTDTQYF.

In this sample, this clonotype turned up a few times. The rearrangement uses TRBV7-2 and TRBJ2-1, with D perhaps TRBD1 (5 bases). CDR1 and CDR2 from the germline V gene are SGHTA and FQGNSA. Trimming left V 1 base short and J 7 bases short, with 20 bases between. CDR3 length: 17 amino acids. CDR3 nucleotides: TGTGCCAGCAGCTTAGGAGCACTACCGCTCTCAGGGAATGAGCAGTTCTTC. The encoded protein is CASSLGALPLSGNEQFF.

The chain is built from TRBV4-1 and TRBJ2-1, with D tentatively TRBD2 (7 bases). The germline CDR1 and CDR2 sequences are MGHRA and YSYEKL. V dropped 0 bases and J dropped 10 bases, with 19 bases sitting between them. CDR3 size: 16 residues. CDR3 sequence reads: CASSQDNGGLYNEQFF. Here the CDR3 DNA reads TGCGCCAGCAGCCAAGATAACGGGGGGCTCTATAACGAGCAGTTCTTC.